This T cell receptor beta chain derives from a study of blood T cell repertoires in COVID-19. The overall study: The samples span acute and convalescent COVID-19 from the United States, Italy and Spain. Sample material is recorded as cDNA or gDNA derived from T cells, B-cell-depleted T cells, or PBMCs.

Study processing details: Researchers report that nucleated cell counts were estimated from reference gene primer amplification. Assay used: immunoSEQ multiplex PCR; TCRdb lists only in-frame clones, some missing. V and J calls plus clone size are reproduced from that table; the DNA served to infer D and trimming. The sample contains 140,000 to 150,000 clones, around nine tenths of which appear only once. The V gene lost 5 bases and the J gene lost 9 bases, with 8 bases spanning the gap. Per germline, CDR1 SGHAT and CDR2 FQNNGV. CDR3 length equals 11 residues. This clone has just a few counts. This clonotype was obtained from a man in his 60s with active or convalescent COVID-19. The material sequenced was peripheral blood. The chain links TRBV11-2 to TRBJ2-1; the D is unclear. In nucleotides, the CDR3 is TGTGCCAGCAGCCGTAGAGGTGAGCAGTTCTTC. Translation gives CASSRRGEQFF.